Below, 18 T cell receptor beta chains from the same sample are listed, as sequenced in a study of cytomegalovirus exposure and HLA in healthy donors (TCRdb year 2017). The library came from the immunoSEQ multiplex PCR assay. For the multiplex PCR, a mixture combining 60 forward primers for TCR Vbeta segments and 13 reverse primers for TCR Jbeta segments was used. Sourced from immuneACCESS, this table was stored by TCRdb with only in-frame sequences that have V and J called. A share of the clones is absent; for the studies checked, an unresolved V gene accounts for under half, and the remainder has no known explanation. The sample profile shows roughly 300,000 clones; roughly 85% of them were found once. 3% to 4% of the sample belongs to the ten largest clones. Sequencing was done on a sample of PBMCs. The receptors shown here come from a man aged 35-49 years in good health and CMV-seropositive.

V and J are TRBV30 and TRBJ1-5, with D perhaps matching TRBD1 (5 bases). The V end lost 0 bases, the J end lost 4 bases, and 10 bases lay between the germline ends. CDR3 size: 14 residues. Looked up from germline, CDR1 is GTSNPN and CDR2 is SVGIG (reference sequence). CDR3 sequence (DNA): TGTGCCTGGAGTGTAGGGGCCCCGAATCAGCCCCAGCATTTT. Translating gives CAWSVGAPNQPQHF.

The gene calls are TRBV7-9 and TRBJ2-3; 9 bases map to TRBD2. CDR1 is SEHNR, CDR2 FQNEAQ, per germline (reference sequence). V lost 7 bases to trimming and J lost 4 bases; unmatched junction nucleotides: 15. This CDR3 has 17 residues. This CDR3 is CASTSPGVAGEADTQYF. In DNA, the CDR3 is TGTGCCAGCACCTCGCCTGGGGTAGCGGGAGAGGCAGATACGCAGTATTTT.

The chain has TRBV5-1 and TRBJ2-5, with 10 bases matching TRBD1. Per the germline V gene, CDR1 is SGHRS and CDR2 is YFSETQ. CDR3 length equals 16 residues. V trimming: 2 bases; J trimming: 3 bases; junction bases outside the gene matches: 7. CDR3 protein: CASSFTTGTGEETQYF. In DNA form, the CDR3 reads TGCGCCAGCAGCTTTACTACCGGGACAGGGGAAGAGACCCAGTACTTC.

The V and J genes are TRBV10-3 and TRBJ1-1, with 8 bases that match TRBD1. V trimming: 3 bases; J trimming: 4 bases; junction bases outside the gene matches: 1. The germline V gene has CDR1 ENHRY and CDR2 SYGVKD. The CDR3 consists of 13 residues. CDR3 sequence (DNA): TGTGCCATCAGTGAACAGGGGGGCACTGAAGCTTTCTTT. It is translated as CAISEQGGTEAFF.

The V call is TRBV11-2, the J call TRBJ1-1; D is uncertain. Germline V gene sequence: CDR1 SGHAT, CDR2 FQNNGV. The CDR3 runs 13 residues. V was pared by 3 bases and J by 5 bases, with 10 bases between. CDR3 nucleotide sequence: TGTGCCAGCAGCTTCATGGGGAGAACTGAAGCTTTCTTT. As protein: CASSFMGRTEAFF.

This clone has more than one count but fewer than ten. V gene TRBV5-6 combines with J gene TRBJ2-7; possible D gene TRBD2, 5 bases. Deletions cut 5 bases from V and 4 bases from J, with 10 bases between. Germline V gene data show CDR1 as SGHDT and CDR2 as YYEEEE. The CDR3 is 12 residues long. The CDR3 DNA reads TGTGCCAGCAGACTAGAAAATTACGAGCAGTACTTC. This sequence encodes CASRLENYEQYF.

In nucleotides, the CDR3 is TGTGCCAGCAGCTCCCTGGATAGCGGTCCTTACGAGCAGTACTTC. Amino acids: CASSSLDSGPYEQYF. The V and J genes are TRBV7-9 and TRBJ2-7; D might be TRBD2 (6 bases). Per the germline V gene, CDR1 is SEHNR and CDR2 is FQNEAQ (reference sequence). The CDR3 extends over 15 amino acids. V lost 4 bases, J lost 4 bases, and 17 bases lay in between.

J is TRBJ2-3 and V is TRBV5-1; TRBD2 matches 14 bases. There are 18 residues in the CDR3. V trimming: 4 bases; J trimming: 0 bases; junction bases outside the gene matches: 7. CDR1 SGHRS and CDR2 YFSETQ come from the germline V gene. CDR3 nucleotides: TGCGCCAGCAGCCGCGGGACTAGCGGGAGACCTAGCACAGATACGCAGTATTTT. This sequence encodes CASSRGTSGRPSTDTQYF.

The chain carries TRBV25-1 and TRBJ2-2; D is unresolved. The CDR3 extends over 14 amino acids. The V end was cut by 7 bases, the J end by 1 base, with 10 bases between. The germline V gene has CDR1 MGHDK and CDR2 SYGVNS. The CDR3 nucleotides read TGTGCCAGCACTCGGGTAGGGAACACCGGGGAGCTGTTTTTT. As protein: CASTRVGNTGELFF.

The chain has TRBV4-1 and TRBJ2-4; maybe TRBD2 (6 bases). The CDR3 has 17 residues. In germline, CDR1 is MGHRA, CDR2 YSYEKL. Trimming left V 5 bases short and J 6 bases short, with 23 bases between. This CDR3 reads CASSSKISGQSGNIQYF. The CDR3, as DNA: TGCGCCAGCAGCTCTAAGATAAGCGGGCAGTCTGGAAACATTCAGTACTTC.

The V call is TRBV9, the J call TRBJ2-1, with 9 bases fitting TRBD2. J gave up 1 base and V 4 bases, and 6 bases lay outside the gene matches. CDR3 length: 16 residues. In germline, CDR1 is SGDLS, CDR2 YYNGEE. The DNA of the CDR3 is TGTGCCAGCAGCCCGTGGACTAGCGCGTCCTACAATGAGCAGTTCTTC. Residues: CASSPWTSASYNEQFF.

This sequence joins TRBV2 and TRBJ2-7, with TRBD1 identical over 7 bases. This CDR3 has 12 amino acids. Germline CDR1 and CDR2: SNHLY and FYNNEI. V shed 10 bases and J 1 base; nucleotides not matched to a gene: 4. CDR3 amino acids: CATGTVSYEQYF. Here the CDR3 DNA reads TGTGCCACAGGGACAGTTTCCTACGAGCAGTACTTC. Complete variable domain (other parts from reference TRBV2 and TRBJ2-7): EPEVTQTPSHQVTQMGQEVILRCVPISNHLYFYWYRQILGQKVEFLVSFYNNEISEKSEIFDDQFSVERPDGSNFTLKIRSTKLEDSAMYFCATGTVSYEQYFGPGTRLTVT.

This clone appeared once. V usage is TRBV28 and J usage is TRBJ2-7, with 13 bases that match TRBD2. Germline CDR1 and CDR2: MDHEN and SYDVKM. V lost 6 bases to trimming and J lost 4 bases; unmatched junction nucleotides: 3. The CDR3 contains 14 residues. The CDR3: CASRWTSGSYEQYF. The CDR3, as DNA: TGTGCCAGCAGGTGGACTAGCGGGAGTTACGAGCAGTACTTC.

The V and J genes are TRBV21-1 and TRBJ2-1; no check of the table's D call, TRBD2, against the DNA was made. TRBV21-1 counts as a pseudogene. The CDR3 consists of 13 residues. CDR3 bases: TGTGCCAGCAGCACGGACGGGGGGTGGGAGCAGTTCTTC. Translated, it gives CASSTDGGWEQFF.

The V call is TRBV6-1, the J call TRBJ2-5, with 10 bases lining up with TRBD2. Near its end, the DNA agrees better with TRBJ2-7, so the J call may be wrong. The CDR3 runs 15 residues. Germline V gene sequence: CDR1 MNHNS, CDR2 SASEGT. The DNA for the CDR3 is TGTGCCAGCAGTCCAGGACTAGCGGTCTCCTACGAGCAGTACTTC. The encoded protein is CASSPGLAVSYEQYF.

The chain carries TRBV6-6 and TRBJ2-3; possible D gene TRBD1, 6 bases. The CDR3 is made up of 16 amino acids. The germline V gene has CDR1 MNHNY and CDR2 SVGAGI (reference sequence). Between the trimmed V and J ends, which lost 4 bases and 4 bases, there was a span of 18 bases. CDR3 nucleotide sequence: TGTGCCAGCAGTTCTCCCCACAGGGTTCAAGCAGATACGCAGTATTTT. Its translation is CASSSPHRVQADTQYF.

Concerning this clone itself: A read error may produce the germline difference seen at one junction end. The chain links TRBV5-1 to TRBJ2-1, with 10 bases fitting TRBD2. Looked up from germline, CDR1 is SGHRS and CDR2 is YFSETQ. The CDR3 length is 15 residues. The CDR3, as DNA: TGCGTCAGCAGCTTTGGACTAGCGGTTTACAATGAGCAGTTCTTC. This gives the protein CVSSFGLAVYNEQFF.

The chain couples TRBV28 to TRBJ2-3; 9 bases agree with TRBD2. CDR1 and CDR2 (germline): MDHEN, SYDVKM. After removal of 2 bases from V and 4 bases from J, the junction contained 10 bases not matched to a gene. The CDR3 totals 17 residues. The CDR3 loop is CASSLDLSGSGADTQYF. CDR3 sequence (DNA): TGTGCCAGCAGTTTAGATCTTAGCGGGAGTGGAGCAGATACGCAGTATTTT.